What follows are 27 T cell receptor beta chains derived from one specimen sequenced in a study of OX40 agonist ivuxolimab in advanced cancers. Method: immunoSEQ multiplex PCR; TCRdb's copy keeps in-frame clones and lacks some. The sample yields about 35,000 clones, around 70% seen once. Specimen: CD4+ or CD8+ T cells sorted from blood, collected in a trial of the OX40 agonist ivuxolimab. The receptors originated from an adult with an advanced solid tumor such as melanoma, head and neck, liver or kidney cancer.

This chain connects TRBV12-5 to TRBJ2-3; 11 bases are a match to TRBD1. Germline V lookup: CDR1 LGHNT, CDR2 FRNRAP. CDR3 length equals 15 residues. V gave up 4 bases and J gave up 4 bases; unmatched junction bases: 4. The CDR3 loop is CASGSRTGGADTQYF. CDR3 nucleotide sequence: TGTGCTAGTGGTTCAAGGACAGGGGGCGCAGATACGCAGTATTTT.

The CDR3 coding sequence is TGCGCCAGCTCGACAGGGGAGGGCTACACCTTC. It codes for CASSTGEGYTF. V gene TRBV5-1 combines with J gene TRBJ1-2; 8 positions agree with TRBD1. CDR3 size: 11 residues. Per germline, CDR1 SGHRS and CDR2 YFSETQ. V trimming: 7 bases; J trimming: 8 bases; junction bases outside the gene matches: 4.

The genes are TRBV11-2 and TRBJ1-2; no reliable D call. Trimming left V 5 bases short and J 5 bases short, with 6 bases between. This CDR3 has 11 residues. Germline-derived CDR1 and CDR2 are SGHAT and FQNNGV. DNA of the CDR3: TGTGCCAGCAGCAATAATTATGGCTACACCTTC. Its translation is CASSNNYGYTF.

The genes are TRBV5-1 and TRBJ1-1; no firm D call. Trimming took 4 bases from V and 3 from J, leaving 10 bases between them. Germline V CDR1 and CDR2: SGHRS, YFSETQ. This CDR3 comprises 13 residues. The CDR3 DNA reads as TGCGCCAGCAGCCTCGGTCCTTACACTGAAGCTTTCTTT. Translation: CASSLGPYTEAFF.

This chain links TRBV7-3 with TRBJ2-6; unclear D gene. The germline V gene has CDR1 SGHTA and CDR2 FQGTGA. The length of the CDR3 is 14 residues. Trimming stripped 7 bases from V and 2 bases from J, with 9 bases between. The CDR3 sequence: CASKMYTGANVLTF. The CDR3, as DNA: TGTGCCAGCAAAATGTATACTGGGGCCAACGTCCTGACTTTC.

This rearrangement joins TRBV6-6 to TRBJ1-5; D perhaps matches TRBD1 (5 bases). The CDR3 sequence is 15 residues long. Looked up from germline, CDR1 is MNHNY and CDR2 is SVGAGI (reference sequence). The V and J ends lost 3 bases and 1 base respectively, with 10 bases between them. CDR3 protein: CASSYSRDSNQPQHF. The CDR3 bases are TGTGCCAGCAGTTATTCGCGGGACAGCAATCAGCCCCAGCATTTT.

This clone was recorded once. The CDR3 DNA sequence: TGTGCCAGCAGGGTACGGGGGCTCTCTGGAAACACCATATATTTT. This codes for CASRVRGLSGNTIYF. The rearrangement uses TRBV5-6 and TRBJ1-3, with TRBD1 as a possible D gene (6 bases). Germline lookup yields CDR1 SGHDT and CDR2 YYEEEE. The CDR3 extends over 15 amino acids. V lost 5 bases, J lost 0 bases, and 12 bases lay in between.

The sample holds a few counts of this clone. The chain carries TRBV14 and TRBJ1-2, with no clear D. CDR1 is SGHDN, CDR2 FVKESK, per germline. V was pared by 0 bases and J by 5 bases, with 7 bases between. CDR3 length: 13 residues. The CDR3 sequence is CASSQDIGYGYTF. CDR3 DNA sequence: TGTGCCAGCAGCCAAGATATCGGATATGGCTACACCTTC.

The chain is built from TRBV19 and TRBJ2-1; no definite D call. Germline values: CDR1 LNHDA, CDR2 SQIVND (reference sequence). The CDR3 sequence is 13 residues long. Deletions cut 0 bases from V and 9 bases from J, with 9 bases between. CDR3 in amino acids: CASSIDMMFEQFF. CDR3 DNA: TGTGCCAGTAGTATAGATATGATGTTTGAGCAGTTCTTC.

The chain combines TRBV5-1 with TRBJ2-1, with unresolved D. Germline V gene data show CDR1 as SGHRS and CDR2 as YFSETQ. CDR3 size: 12 residues. Trimming took off 3 bases at V and 5 bases at J, with 6 bases between the two ends. The CDR3 DNA reads TGCGCCAGCAGCTACCTAAACAATGAGCAGTTCTTC. This translates into CASSYLNNEQFF. Drawing the rest from reference TRBV5-1 and TRBJ2-1, the complete variable domain is KAGVTQTPRYLIKTRGQQVTLSCSPISGHRSVSWYQQTPGQGLQFLFEYFSETQRNKGNFPGRFSGRQFSNSRSEMNVSTLELGDSALYLCASSYLNNEQFFGPGTRLTVL.

V gene TRBV6-6 combines with J gene TRBJ1-1; the D gene is possibly TRBD1 (5 bases). Germline CDR1 is MNHNY and CDR2 is SVGAGI (reference sequence). V was trimmed by 2 bases and J by 5 bases, leaving 15 bases between them. The CDR3 length is 15 residues. CDR3 nucleotide sequence: TGTGCCAGCAGTTACAGGAGGGGCGCAGAGACTGAAGCTTTCTTT. This encodes CASSYRRGAETEAFF.

V is TRBV11-1 and J is TRBJ2-3; D is ambiguous. There are 14 residues in the CDR3. V lost 5 bases and J 5 bases, leaving 14 bases between the germline ends. Looked up from germline, CDR1 is SGHAT and CDR2 is FQDESV (reference sequence). CDR3 coding DNA: TGTGCCAGCAGCGATCGAGGTCGTGGAGATACGCAGTATTTT. Its translation: CASSDRGRGDTQYF. Using reference TRBV11-1 and TRBJ2-3 for the parts outside the CDR3, the full variable domain is EAEVAQSPRYKITEKSQAVAFWCDPISGHATLYWYRQILGQGPELLVQFQDESVVDDSQLPKDRFSAERLKGVDSTLKIQPAELGDSAMYLCASSDRGRGDTQYFGPGTRLTVL.

The rearrangement links TRBV15 to TRBJ2-6; 8 bases align to TRBD1. CDR3 size: 15 residues. CDR1 and CDR2 (germline): LNHNV, YYDKDF (reference sequence). Trimming cost V 5 bases and J 3 bases; bases outside gene matches: 3. Here the CDR3 DNA reads TGTGCCACCAGCCGGACAGGGTTTGGGGCCAACGTCCTGACTTTC. Its translation is CATSRTGFGANVLTF.

Note on this clone: The junction departs from the called germline gene at one end, perhaps through a read error. The chain joins TRBV29-1 to TRBJ1-3, with D possibly matching TRBD1 (6 bases). There are 13 residues in the CDR3. Germline CDR1 SQVTM, CDR2 ANQGSEA. The CDR3 coding sequence is TGCAGCGTGGAAGGGACACTTGGAAACACCATATATTTT. As protein: CSVEGTLGNTIYF.

V gene TRBV7-6 combines with J gene TRBJ2-1; 7 bases agree with TRBD2. Germline CDR1 and CDR2: SGHVS and FNYEAQ. The V and J ends lost 1 base and 0 bases, in that order; junction bases with no gene match: 6. The CDR3 has 17 residues. CDR3 loop: CASSLGAGVLSYNEQFF. The DNA for the CDR3 is TGTGCCAGCAGCTTAGGGGCGGGGGTGCTCTCCTACAATGAGCAGTTCTTC.

This chain links TRBV30 with TRBJ2-3, with D perhaps matching TRBD2 (5 bases). V was shortened by 7 bases and J by 7 bases, with 24 bases between the two germline ends. Germline V gives CDR1 GTSNPN, CDR2 SVGIG (reference sequence). There are 15 residues in the CDR3. CDR3 residues: CASYPGNTRRNTQYF. DNA of the CDR3: TGTGCCTCCTACCCGGGGAATACCAGAAGGAATACGCAGTATTTT. The full variable domain, completed using reference TRBV30 and TRBJ2-3, is SQTIHQWPATLVQPVGSPLSLECTVEGTSNPNLYWYRQAAGRGLQLLFYSVGIGQISSEVPQNLSASRPQDRQFILSSKKLLLSDSGFYLCASYPGNTRRNTQYFGPGTRLTVL.

This rearrangement joins TRBV18 to TRBJ2-7; D not resolved. V shed 3 bases and J shed 2 bases, with 8 bases lying between them. Germline CDR1 reads KGHSH; CDR2 reads LQKENI. The CDR3 extends over 13 amino acids. CDR3 DNA sequence: TGTGCCAGCTCACCTGAACAAACCTACGAGCAGTACTTC. It encodes CASSPEQTYEQYF.

This chain links TRBV14 with TRBJ1-1; TRBD1 agrees at 8 bases. This CDR3 spans 16 amino acids. V trimming: 2 bases; J trimming: 1 base; junction bases outside the gene matches: 6. CDR1 is SGHDN, CDR2 FVKESK, per germline. DNA of the CDR3: TGTGCCAGCAGCCAACTACAGGGGGAGAGGAACACTGAAGCTTTCTTT. Its protein product is CASSQLQGERNTEAFF. The full variable domain, its missing parts supplied by reference TRBV14 and TRBJ1-1, is EAGVTQFPSHSVIEKGQTVTLRCDPISGHDNLYWYRRVMGKEIKFLLHFVKESKQDESGMPNNRFLAERTGGTYSTLKVQPAELEDSGVYFCASSQLQGERNTEAFFGQGTRLTVV.

The chain joins TRBV5-1 to TRBJ1-6; tentative D call: TRBD1 (5 bases). V was shortened by 1 base and J by 8 bases, with 13 bases between the two germline ends. This CDR3 is built from 15 residues. Germline values: CDR1 SGHRS, CDR2 YFSETQ. CDR3 DNA: TGCGCCAGCAGCTTGTCGGGTCAGGGAGATTCACCCCTCCACTTT. Encoded protein: CASSLSGQGDSPLHF.

The V call is TRBV29-1, the J call TRBJ1-1; D might be TRBD1 (5 bases). From germline, CDR1 is SQVTM and CDR2 ANQGSEA. CDR3 size: 14 residues. Deletions cut 0 bases from V and 4 bases from J, with 12 bases between. The CDR3 sequence is CSVEDRLQGTEAFF. The CDR3 DNA reads TGCAGCGTTGAAGACCGCCTTCAGGGCACTGAAGCTTTCTTT.

This chain joins TRBV4-1 and TRBJ1-5, with 9 bases aligning to TRBD1. The CDR3 extends over 15 amino acids. V trimming: 4 bases; J trimming: 7 bases; junction bases outside the gene matches: 8. The germline V gene encodes CDR1 MGHRA and CDR2 YSYEKL. The CDR3 region has the DNA TGCGCCAGCAGCCCCTTTAGGACAGGGGCCCAGCCCCAGCATTTT. Amino acid sequence: CASSPFRTGAQPQHF.

There are a few counts of this clone. The gene calls are TRBV12-5 and TRBJ1-6; 7 nucleotides align to TRBD1. The CDR3 consists of 14 residues. Germline assignment: CDR1 LGHNT and CDR2 FRNRAP. V shed 3 bases and J 9 bases; nucleotides not matched to a gene: 5. The CDR3 sequence is CASGLGQESSPLHF. CDR3 coding DNA: TGTGCTAGTGGTTTAGGACAGGAAAGTTCACCCCTCCACTTT.

The CDR3 coding sequence is TGTGCCAGCAGCCCCGAACCGGGCCGGTACAATGAGCAGTTCTTC. The encoded protein is CASSPEPGRYNEQFF. The chain joins TRBV5-8 to TRBJ2-1, with D unresolved. The V and J ends lost 4 bases and 4 bases respectively, with 15 bases between them. The CDR3 runs 15 residues. Germline V lookup: CDR1 SGHTS, CDR2 YDEGEE.

V and J are TRBV12-5 and TRBJ1-6; a possible D gene is TRBD1 (5 bases). V lost 5 bases and J lost 5, with 10 bases in between. This CDR3 comprises 14 residues. Germline assignment: CDR1 LGHNT and CDR2 FRNRAP. The CDR3, as DNA: TGTGCTAGTGGTCGTTGGGGCGATAATTCACCCCTCCACTTT. The encoded protein is CASGRWGDNSPLHF.

The V call is TRBV19, the J call TRBJ2-1, with D unresolved. Trimming stripped 3 bases from V and 6 bases from J, with 6 bases between. There are 12 residues in the CDR3. CDR1 is LNHDA and CDR2 is SQIVND in the germline V gene (reference sequence). The CDR3 DNA follows: TGTGCCAGTAGTATTGAGGCCAATGAGCAGTTCTTC. This encodes CASSIEANEQFF. Full variable domain (rest looked up from reference TRBV19 and TRBJ2-1): DGGITQSPKYLFRKEGQNVTLSCEQNLNHDAMYWYRQDPGQGLRLIYYSQIVNDFQKGDIAEGYSVSREKKESFPLTVTSAQKNPTAFYLCASSIEANEQFFGPGTRLTVL.

This chain links TRBV13 with TRBJ1-1, with D unclear. CDR1 and CDR2 from the germline V gene are PRHDT and FYEKMQ (reference sequence). V shed 5 bases and J shed 1 base, with 14 bases lying between them. This CDR3 is 15 amino acids long. CDR3 bases: TGTGCCAGCAGCCCCCTTGGCGGGTCGAACACTGAAGCTTTCTTT. Translating gives CASSPLGGSNTEAFF.

The chain couples TRBV5-1 to TRBJ1-1; 7 bases fit TRBD1. There are 16 residues in the CDR3. Germline CDR1 and CDR2: SGHRS and YFSETQ. V shed 4 bases and J 0 bases; nucleotides not matched to a gene: 9. CDR3 sequence (DNA): TGCGCCAGCAGCGACTGGGACAGATCGCTGAACACTGAAGCTTTCTTT. This codes for CASSDWDRSLNTEAFF.